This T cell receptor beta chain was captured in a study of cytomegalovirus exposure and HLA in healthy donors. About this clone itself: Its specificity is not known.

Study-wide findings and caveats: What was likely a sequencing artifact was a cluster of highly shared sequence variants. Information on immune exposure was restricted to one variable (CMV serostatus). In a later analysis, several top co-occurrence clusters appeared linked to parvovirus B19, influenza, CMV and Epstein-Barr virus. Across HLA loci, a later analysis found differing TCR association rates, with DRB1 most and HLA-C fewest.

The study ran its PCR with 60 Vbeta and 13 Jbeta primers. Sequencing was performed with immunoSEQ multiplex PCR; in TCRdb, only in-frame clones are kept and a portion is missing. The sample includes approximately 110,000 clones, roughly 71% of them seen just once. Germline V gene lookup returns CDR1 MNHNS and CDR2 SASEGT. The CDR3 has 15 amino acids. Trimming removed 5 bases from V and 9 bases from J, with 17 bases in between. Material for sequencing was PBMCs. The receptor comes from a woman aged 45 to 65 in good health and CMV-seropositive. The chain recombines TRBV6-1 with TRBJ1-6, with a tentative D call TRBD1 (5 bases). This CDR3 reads CASSSAGRNGSPLHF. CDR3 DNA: TGTGCCAGCAGTTCCGCAGGGCGGAATGGTTCACCCCTCCACTTT.